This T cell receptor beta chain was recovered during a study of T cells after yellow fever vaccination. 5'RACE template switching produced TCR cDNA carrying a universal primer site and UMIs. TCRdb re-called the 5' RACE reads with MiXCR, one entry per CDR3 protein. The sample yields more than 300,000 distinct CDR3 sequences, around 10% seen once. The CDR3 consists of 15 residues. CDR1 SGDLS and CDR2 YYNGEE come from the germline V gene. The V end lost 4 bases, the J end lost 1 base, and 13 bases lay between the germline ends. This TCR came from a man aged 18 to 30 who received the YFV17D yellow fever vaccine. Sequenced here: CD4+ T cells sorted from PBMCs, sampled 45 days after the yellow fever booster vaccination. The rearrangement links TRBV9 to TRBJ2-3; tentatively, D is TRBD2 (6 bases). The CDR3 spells CASSPGGRGTDTQYF. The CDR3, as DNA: TGTGCCAGCAGCCCCGGGGGAAGGGGCACAGATACGCAGTATTTT.